The rows below give T cell receptor beta chains drawn from one sample of a study of shared clonotypes between healthy human individuals. Measured with immunoSEQ multiplex PCR; TCRdb has only the in-frame clones, and not every one. Altogether roughly 1.4 million clones are present, approximately 98.5% being singletons, with the ten largest covering about 0.34%. The sequenced sample consisted of naive CD4+ T cells sorted from blood. The receptor set was obtained from a young man in good health. The CDR3 runs from the conserved cysteine through the conserved F or W. The D gene is left open where the match is weak.

NA,TRBV2,TRBJ2-3,14,CARSDKGPTDTQYF,TGTGCCAGATCAGACAAGGGGCCCACAGATACGCAGTATTTT
NA,TRBV28,TRBJ2-7,14,CASSFPGLPREQYF,TGTGCCAGCAGTTTCCCGGGACTCCCTCGTGAGCAGTACTTC
NA,TRBV28,TRBJ1-2,13,CASTLKNRDGYTF,TGTGCCAGCACCCTCAAGAACAGGGATGGCTACACCTTC
NA,TRBV6-5,TRBJ2-2,14,CASSTTRTRGELFF,TGTGCCAGCAGTACGACCAGAACCAGGGGGGAGCTGTTTTTT
NA,TRBV9,TRBJ2-2,15,CASSVAPDRTGELFF,TGTGCCAGCAGCGTAGCCCCAGACAGGACCGGGGAGCTGTTTTTT
NA,TRBV7-3,TRBJ2-5,14,CASSLRARAETQYF,TGTGCCAGCAGCTTAAGGGCCAGGGCAGAGACCCAGTACTTC
TRBD2,TRBV28,TRBJ2-7,17,CASSFNVREEGAYEQYF,TGTGCCAGCAGTTTTAACGTGCGGGAGGAGGGAGCCTACGAGCAGTACTTC
NA,TRBV18,TRBJ1-1,14,CASSPGRRNTEAFF,TGTGCCAGCTCGCCGGGACGCAGGAACACTGAAGCTTTCTTT
NA,TRBV5-4,TRBJ2-5,15,CASSRGTGVQETQYF,TGTGCCAGCAGCAGGGGCACGGGGGTCCAAGAGACCCAGTACTTC
NA,TRBV2,TRBJ2-4,12,CASGQAKNIQYF,TGTGCCAGCGGACAGGCCAAAAACATTCAGTACTTC
TRBD2,TRBV29-1,TRBJ2-1,13,CSVGLAGVNEQFF,TGCAGCGTTGGGTTAGCGGGAGTCAATGAGCAGTTCTTC